The text below deals with one T cell receptor (beta chain). Its antigen is undetermined. The read terminates 3 residues ahead of where the CDR3 ends, so the germline J gene completes it. The data originate from a study of Tregs in tolerant kidney transplant recipients. Recipients received nonmyeloablative bone marrow transplants from related graft donors, with transient mixed chimerism. Thawed PBMCs were FACS-sorted into unstimulated CD4+CD25+CD127- regulatory T cells, CD4+CD25- non-regulatory cells, CD4 and CD8 cells. Whole-study results and caveats: Some patients' samples used different primers over time, so nucleotide sequences weren't comparable. Biological reproducibility was not directly addressed in this study.

The data were produced by immunoSEQ multiplex PCR, yet TCRdb's version contains in-frame clones alone and is incomplete. Seen in this sample are approximately 15,000 clones; the ten most common clones hold approximately 27%. The length of the CDR3 is 16 residues. With V trimmed by 4 bases and J by 7 bases, 12 bases remained unmatched. CDR1 and CDR2 (germline): ENHRY, SYGVKD. This chain joins TRBV10-3 and TRBJ2-1, with 8 bases identical to TRBD2. The source is a human patient who received a combined kidney and bone marrow transplant. The graft donor may have given rise to some T cells. The sample was CD8+ T cells from blood (PBMCs), taken 6 months after the transplant. The DNA read from the CDR3 is TGTGCCATCAGTGCCAAGGGACTAGAATTTTTTAATGAG. Its translation is CAISAKGLEFFNE. The entire CDR3 sequence reads CAISAKGLEFFNEQFF.